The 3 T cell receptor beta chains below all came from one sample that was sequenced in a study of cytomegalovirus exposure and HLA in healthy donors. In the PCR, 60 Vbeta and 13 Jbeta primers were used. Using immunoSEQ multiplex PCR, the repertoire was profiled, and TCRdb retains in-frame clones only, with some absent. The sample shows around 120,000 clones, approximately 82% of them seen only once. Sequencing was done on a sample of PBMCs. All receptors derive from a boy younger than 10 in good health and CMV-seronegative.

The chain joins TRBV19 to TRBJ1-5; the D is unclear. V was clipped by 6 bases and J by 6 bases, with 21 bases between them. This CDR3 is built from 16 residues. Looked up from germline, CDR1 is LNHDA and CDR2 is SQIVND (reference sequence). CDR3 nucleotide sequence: TGTGCCAGTAGCACGGTACGGTCGGAGAGACGTCAGCCCCAGCATTTT. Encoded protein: CASSTVRSERRQPQHF.

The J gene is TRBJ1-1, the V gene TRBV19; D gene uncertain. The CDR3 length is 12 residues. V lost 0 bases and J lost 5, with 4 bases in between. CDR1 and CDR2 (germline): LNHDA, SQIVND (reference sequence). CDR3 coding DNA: TGTGCCAGTAGTATAGACGGGACTGAAGCTTTCTTT. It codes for CASSIDGTEAFF.

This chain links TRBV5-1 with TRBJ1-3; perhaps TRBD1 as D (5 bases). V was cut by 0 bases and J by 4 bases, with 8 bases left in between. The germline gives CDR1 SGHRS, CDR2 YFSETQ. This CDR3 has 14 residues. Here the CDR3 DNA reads TGCGCCAGCAGCTTGGGGACAACCGGAAACACCATATATTTT. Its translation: CASSLGTTGNTIYF.